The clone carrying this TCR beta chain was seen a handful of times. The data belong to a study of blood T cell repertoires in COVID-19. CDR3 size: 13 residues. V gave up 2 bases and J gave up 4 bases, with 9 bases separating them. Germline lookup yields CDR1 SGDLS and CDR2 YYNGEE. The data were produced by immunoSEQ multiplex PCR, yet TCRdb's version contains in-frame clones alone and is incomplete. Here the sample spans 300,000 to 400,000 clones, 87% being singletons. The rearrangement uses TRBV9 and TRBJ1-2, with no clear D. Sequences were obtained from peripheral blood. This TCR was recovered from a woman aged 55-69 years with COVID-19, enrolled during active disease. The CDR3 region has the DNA TGTGCCAGCAGCGTGGAGAATTTCTATGGCTACACCTTC. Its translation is CASSVENFYGYTF.